A selection of T cell receptor beta chains follows, all from one sample in a study of blood T cell repertoires in COVID-19. The data were produced by immunoSEQ multiplex PCR, yet TCRdb's version contains in-frame clones alone and is incomplete. This sample yields about 220,000 clones, of which 65% to 85% are seen a single time; 2% to 2.5% belongs to the top ten. Sequencing used peripheral blood. The origin of the receptors is a woman in her fifties or sixties with acute or convalescent COVID-19. Each CDR3 is given with its conserved first and last residue. The D gene is left open where the match is weak. The listing skips clone size in some rows; elsewhere it reads once, few, many or a size class.

>TRBJ2-7|TRBV4-3|TRBD2|NA
CASSQDRGVGYEQYF
TGCGCCAGCAGCCAAGATCGGGGGGTGGGGTACGAGCAGTACTTC
>TRBJ1-5|TRBV4-2|NA|NA
CASSQGRDQPQHF
TGTGCCAGCAGCCAAGGGCGGGATCAGCCCCAGCATTTT
>TRBJ2-3|TRBV4-2|NA|NA
CASSPALQGTDTQYF
TGTGCCAGCAGCCCAGCTTTACAGGGCACAGATACGCAGTATTTT
>TRBJ2-7|TRBV27|TRBD2|NA
CASSFYSGGVFSEQYF
TGTGCCAGCAGTTTTTATAGCGGGGGTGTTTTCTCCGAGCAGTACTTC
>TRBJ1-2|TRBV7-9|NA|NA
CASSSRGTDGYTF
TGTGCCAGCAGCTCCCGAGGTACGGATGGCTACACCTTC
>TRBJ1-2|TRBV9|NA|NA
CASSVGLGSTGGYTF
TGTGCCAGCAGCGTAGGGTTGGGCTCTACAGGTGGCTACACCTTC
>TRBJ1-2|TRBV29-1|NA|NA
CSVWSYDGYTF
TGCAGCGTTTGGTCCTACGATGGCTACACCTTC
>TRBJ2-5|TRBV3-1/TRBV3-2|TRBD2|once
CASSPTELAGGRETQYF
TGTGCCAGCAGCCCTACCGAACTAGCGGGGGGGCGGGAGACCCAGTACTTC
>TRBJ1-3|TRBV30|NA|once
CAWSVPGRAGNTIYF
TGTGCCTGGAGTGTACCAGGGCGCGCTGGAAACACCATATATTTT
>TRBJ2-3|TRBV27|TRBD1|NA
CASSLLTGFGTDTQYF
TGTGCCAGCAGTTTACTGACAGGGTTCGGCACAGATACGCAGTATTTT
>TRBJ1-2|TRBV12-3/TRBV12-4|TRBD1|once
CASTEGARYGYTF
TGTGCCAGCACGGAGGGGGCGCGATATGGCTACACCTTC
>TRBJ1-2|TRBV10-3|NA|NA
CAISESGRLSDYGYTF
TGTGCCATCAGTGAGTCGGGGAGGTTGTCGGACTATGGCTACACCTTC
>TRBJ1-4|TRBV7-8|NA|NA
CASSLGGHLDEKLFF
TGTGCCAGCAGCTTAGGGGGACACTTAGATGAAAAACTGTTTTTT
>TRBJ1-4|TRBV7-2|NA|NA
CASSLVTGEKLFF
TGTGCCAGCAGCTTAGTGACAGGAGAAAAACTGTTTTTT
>TRBJ1-4|TRBV3-1/TRBV3-2|TRBD1|NA
CASSQLTGEKLFF
TGTGCCAGCAGCCAATTGACAGGGGAAAAACTGTTTTTT
>TRBJ2-1|TRBV5-6|NA|once
CASSLVAGWAYNEQFF
TGTGCCAGCAGCTTGGTCGCGGGGTGGGCCTACAATGAGCAGTTCTTC
>TRBJ1-1|TRBV21-1|NA|NA
CASSSVTGVREAFF
TGTGCCAGCAGCAGCGTGACAGGGGTAAGGGAAGCTTTCTTT
>TRBJ1-2|TRBV19|NA|NA
CASSIGQSNYGYTF
TGTGCCAGTAGTATAGGACAGAGCAACTATGGCTACACCTTC
>TRBJ2-3|TRBV28|TRBD2|NA
CASSLLATGLAGTDTQYF
TGTGCCAGCAGTTTATTAGCGACCGGACTAGCGGGCACAGATACGCAGTATTTT
>TRBJ2-7|TRBV28|NA|few
CASRPESSYEQYF
TGTGCCAGCCGTCCGGAGAGCTCCTACGAGCAGTACTTC
>TRBJ2-1|TRBV4-2|TRBD2|once
CASSQNSQRGGREQFF
TGTGCCAGCAGCCAAAATTCCCAGCGGGGGGGCAGGGAGCAGTTCTTC
>TRBJ2-1|TRBV11-3|NA|NA
CASSLDPSEQFF
TGTGCCAGCAGCTTAGATCCCAGTGAGCAGTTCTTC
>TRBJ1-2|TRBV15|NA|few
CATSRDQGRKERGGYTF
TGTGCCACCAGCAGAGATCAAGGACGAAAGGAAAGAGGGGGCTACACCTTC
>TRBJ1-6|TRBV6-5|NA|NA
CASRWTVNSPLHF
TGTGCCAGCAGATGGACAGTTAATTCACCCCTCCACTTT
>TRBJ1-1|TRBV1|NA|NA
CTSSRNSMNTEAFF
TGCACCAGCAGCCGGAACAGTATGAACACTGAAGCTTTCTTT
>TRBJ1-1|TRBV28|NA|NA
CASSSIGEEPEAFF
TGTGCCAGCAGTTCAATCGGCGAGGAACCTGAAGCTTTCTTT
>TRBJ1-4|TRBV7-9|NA|NA
CASSLLGGEKLFF
TGTGCCAGCAGCTTACTCGGGGGTGAAAAACTGTTTTTT
>TRBJ2-3|TRBV3-1/TRBV3-2|NA|NA
CASSQDGGPTDTQYF
TGTGCCAGCAGCCAAGACGGGGGGCCCACAGATACGCAGTATTTT
>TRBJ2-7|TRBV27|NA|NA
CASSLLRGSYEQYF
TGTGCCAGCAGTCTCCTCCGGGGCTCCTACGAGCAGTACTTC
>TRBJ2-2|TRBV5-6|TRBD2|NA
CASSFRTSAANTGELFF
TGTGCCAGCAGCTTTCGAACTAGCGCCGCGAACACCGGGGAGCTGTTTTTT
>TRBJ1-2|TRBV7-9|TRBD1|few
CASSLVDRGIYGYTF
TGTGCCAGCAGCTTAGTTGACAGGGGGATCTATGGCTACACCTTC
>TRBJ2-3|TRBV6-6|NA|NA
CASSPMGTVGTDTQYF
TGTGCCAGCAGCCCCATGGGCACCGTCGGCACAGATACGCAGTATTTT
>TRBJ1-1|TRBV6-5|NA|once
CASSKQGPYTEAFF
TGTGCCAGCAGTAAACAGGGTCCGTACACTGAAGCTTTCTTT
>TRBJ2-4|TRBV27|TRBD1|NA
CASSSSDRVHIQYF
TGTGCCAGCAGTTCCTCGGACAGGGTCCACATTCAGTACTTC
>TRBJ1-1|TRBV7-2|NA|NA
CASSLTGNIDTEAFF
TGTGCCAGCAGCTTAACCGGGAATATAGACACTGAAGCTTTCTTT
>TRBJ2-2|TRBV19|TRBD2|NA
CASSKAASGVGGELFF
TGTGCCAGTAGTAAAGCGGCTAGCGGGGTTGGAGGGGAGCTGTTTTTT
>TRBJ1-3|TRBV6-1|NA|NA
CASSETGRNTIYF
TGTGCCAGCAGTGAGACAGGACGGAACACCATATATTTT
>TRBJ2-1|TRBV12-3/TRBV12-4|TRBD2|few
CASCGGYNEQFF
TGTGCCAGCTGCGGGGGTTACAATGAGCAGTTCTTC
>TRBJ2-7|TRBV6-5|NA|NA
CASSPRQGSEQYF
TGTGCCAGCAGTCCCCGCCAGGGAAGCGAGCAGTACTTC